The 7 T cell receptor beta chains below all came from one sample that was sequenced in a study of blood T cells in healthy people across ages. Then a second PCR, running roughly 7 to 11 cycles, was carried out with a sample-barcoded 5' primer and a J-beta primer mix. One entry per CDR3 protein, called by TCRdb with MiXCR from the 5' RACE reads. The sample lists 600,000 to 800,000 distinct CDR3 sequences; approximately 52% were seen once. The sequenced sample consisted of blood. These receptors were collected from a woman older than 75 in good health.

This chain joins TRBV9 and TRBJ2-3, with D uncertain. CDR3 length: 14 residues. Germline V gives CDR1 SGDLS, CDR2 YYNGEE. Trimming took 1 base from V and 3 from J, leaving 9 bases between them. The CDR3 bases are TGTGCCAGCAGCGTAAGAAGTTTGACAGATACGCAGTATTTT. This encodes CASSVRSLTDTQYF. Drawing the rest from reference TRBV9 and TRBJ2-3, the complete variable domain is DSGVTQTPKHLITATGQRVTLRCSPRSGDLSVYWYQQSLDQGLQFLIQYYNGEERAKGNILERFSAQQFPDLHSELNLSSLELGDSALYFCASSVRSLTDTQYFGPGTRLTVL.

This clonotype was found once. The chain employs TRBV20-1 and TRBJ2-7; D is uncertain. The CDR3 is made up of 13 amino acids. The V gene's germline CDR1 is DFQATT and CDR2 SNEGSKA (reference sequence). Trimming took 3 bases from V and 0 from J, leaving 9 bases between them. DNA of the CDR3: TGCAGTGCTAGCCCGGGCCACTCCTACGAGCAGTACTTC. This translates into CSASPGHSYEQYF.

This clonotype was seen repeatedly, ten times or more. This could be a read error, since a much larger clone is one nucleotide away. V gene TRBV6-1 combines with J gene TRBJ1-6; D remains unclear. CDR3 length: 15 amino acids. The germline V gene has CDR1 MNHNS and CDR2 SASEGT. V was clipped by 1 base and J by 5 bases, with 9 bases between them. The DNA for the CDR3 is TGTGCCAGCAGTGAAGGGTCTGGGGATAATTCACCCCTCCACTTT. Its protein product is CASSEGSGDNSPLHF.

Turning to this clonotype: Germline and junction disagree at one end, which may indicate a read error. This sequence joins TRBV9 and TRBJ1-3, with no clear D. Germline values: CDR1 SGDLS, CDR2 YYNGEE. The CDR3 has 15 residues. This CDR3 reads CTSTRTPTEGNTIYF. The CDR3 DNA reads TGTACCAGCACCCGTACCCCGACGGAAGGAAACACCATATATTTT.

To note about this clonotype: Likely a read error: the CDR3 ends without its conserved phenylalanine or tryptophan. V is TRBV20-1 and J is TRBJ2-3; tentative D call: TRBD1 (6 bases). Germline CDR1 reads DFQATT; CDR2 reads SNEGSKA (reference sequence). Trimming removed 5 bases from V and 3 bases from J, with 15 bases in between. The CDR3 covers 14 residues. CDR3 bases: TGCAGTGCTTACAGGGTGGGAGCGACAGATACGCAGTATTTA. Its translation: CSAYRVGATDTQYL.

Of note for this clonotype: A much larger clonotype is one base distant, so this may be a read error. The chain joins TRBV6-5 to TRBJ2-7; possible D gene TRBD1, 6 bases. The CDR3 contains 14 residues. In germline, CDR1 is MNHEY, CDR2 SVGAGI. CDR3 protein: CASNPRQDSDEQYF. The CDR3 region has the DNA TGTGCCAGCAACCCTAGACAGGACTCCGACGAGCAGTACTTC.

V is TRBV7-2 and J is TRBJ2-5; TRBD2 aligns across 9 bases. The CDR3 has 18 residues. Per the germline V gene, CDR1 is SGHTA and CDR2 is FQGNSA. The J segment lost 3 bases and the V segment lost 5 bases, leaving 16 bases of the junction unmatched. CDR3 residues: CASSPGTSFTSPKETQYF. CDR3 coding DNA: TGTGCCAGCAGCCCCGGGACTAGCTTCACCAGCCCCAAAGAGACCCAGTACTTC.